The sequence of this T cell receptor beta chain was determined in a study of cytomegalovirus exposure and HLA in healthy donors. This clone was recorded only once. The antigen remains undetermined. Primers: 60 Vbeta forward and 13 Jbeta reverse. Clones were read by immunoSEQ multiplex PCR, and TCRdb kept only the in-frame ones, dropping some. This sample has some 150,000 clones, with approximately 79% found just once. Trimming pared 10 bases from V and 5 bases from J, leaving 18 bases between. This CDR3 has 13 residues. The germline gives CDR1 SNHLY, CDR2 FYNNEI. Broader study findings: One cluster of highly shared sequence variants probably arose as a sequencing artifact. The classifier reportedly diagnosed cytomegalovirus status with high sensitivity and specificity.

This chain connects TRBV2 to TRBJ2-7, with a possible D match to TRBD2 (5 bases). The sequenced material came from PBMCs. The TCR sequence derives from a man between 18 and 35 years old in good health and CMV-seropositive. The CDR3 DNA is TGTGCCATCCGCGTGACGGGGATCCACGAGCAGTACTTC. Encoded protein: CAIRVTGIHEQYF.